These 10 T cell receptor beta chains were sequenced from one sample in a study of post-analysis software for immune sequencing data (dated by TCRdb to the mid-2010s). Study-level results and caveats: Roughly 5 TRBV segments, including TRBV5-6, TRBV5-1 and TRBV20-1, were significantly more frequent in patients than controls.

Library preparation employed PCR. TCRdb records Illumina HiSeq 2500 as the sequencer. To reduce PCR and sequencing biases, unique molecular identifiers were incorporated into the TCR beta cDNA libraries. TCRdb handled the public reads itself, with Q25 trimming in fastp and clone calling in MiXCR, and kept productive beta chains. CDR3 protein sequences are deduplicated, and each keeps its most common genes and DNA. Across this sample there are hundreds of thousands of distinct CDR3 sequences, with 25% to 30% seen only once. The ten biggest clones cover 0.55% to 0.65% of the sample. What these receptors recognize is not known. The sequencing input was blood. Source of these receptors: a girl aged 10 to 17 with multiple sclerosis.

This clonotype was detected only a few times. The V call is TRBV7-9, the J call TRBJ2-1; weak D call: TRBD2 (5 bases). Germline V gives CDR1 SEHNR, CDR2 FQNEAQ (reference sequence). V lost 2 bases to trimming and J lost 4 bases, with 18 bases between them. The CDR3 covers 17 residues. The DNA of the CDR3 is TGTGCCAGCAGCTTATATGGAGGCTTAAAGATTTACAATGAGCAGTTCTTC. It yields the protein CASSLYGGLKIYNEQFF.

The chain couples TRBV7-9 to TRBJ2-6; D gene unclear. CDR3 length: 17 residues. Trimming stripped 2 bases from V and 0 bases from J, with 11 bases between. The germline gives CDR1 SEHNR, CDR2 FQNEAQ (reference sequence). CDR3 nucleotides: TGTGCCAGCAGCTTACCGGAGACCCCCTCTGGGGCCAACGTCCTGACTTTC. It yields the protein CASSLPETPSGANVLTF.

A note on this clonotype: The junction does not match germline at one end; this may be a read error. The chain is built from TRBV27 and TRBJ1-2, with D unclear. The CDR3 sequence is 15 residues long. CDR1 is MNHEY and CDR2 is SMNVEV in the germline V gene (reference sequence). For the CDR3, the DNA is TGTACCAGCAGTTCCTATTTTTTCGGGAACTATGGCTACACCTTC. This sequence encodes CTSSSYFFGNYGYTF.

In its sample, this clonotype was seen a few times. This chain connects TRBV7-8 to TRBJ2-1; 7 bases fit TRBD1. After removal of 6 bases from V and 2 bases from J, the junction contained 7 bases not matched to a gene. This CDR3 has 15 residues. Germline CDR1 reads SGHVS; CDR2 reads FQNEAQ. CDR3 sequence (DNA): TGTGCCAGCAGGGACCGGGACAGTACCTACAATGAGCAGTTCTTC. This gives the protein CASRDRDSTYNEQFF.

This clonotype has a count of ten or more. The chain uses TRBV12-3 or TRBV12-4 and TRBJ1-2; TRBD1 matches at 10 bases. The CDR3 contains 15 residues. V lost 10 bases to trimming and J lost 4 bases; unmatched junction nucleotides: 12. The CDR3 nucleotides are TGTGCCACCCGGGTCCTGGGGGACAGGGGCTATGGCTACACCTTC. It codes for CATRVLGDRGYGYTF.

Written as DNA, the CDR3 is TGCGCCAGCAGCCAGTTAAGGGGGGGGACTGAAGCTTTCTTT. It translates to CASSQLRGGTEAFF. The chain employs TRBV4-3 and TRBJ1-1, with a tentative D call TRBD1 (6 bases). This CDR3 comprises 14 residues. Trimming stripped 3 bases from V and 5 bases from J, with 13 bases between. The V gene's germline CDR1 is LGHNA and CDR2 YSLEER.

As regards this clonotype: An end of the junction does not agree with germline; a read error may underlie this. The chain employs TRBV27 and TRBJ2-2, with D perhaps assigned TRBD1 or TRBD2 (5 bases each). This CDR3 has 16 amino acids. In germline, CDR1 is MNHEY, CDR2 SMNVEV (reference sequence). CDR3 DNA: TGTGCCAGCAGTTTATCCCCCCAGGGATCCACCGGGGAGCGGTTTTTT. Protein: CASSLSPQGSTGERFF.

The rearrangement uses TRBV18 and TRBJ2-2; possibly TRBD2 for D (6 bases). The CDR3 runs to 16 residues. The germline V gene has CDR1 KGHSH and CDR2 LQKENI. V was pared by 3 bases and J by 2 bases, with 13 bases between. Here the CDR3 reads CASSPRRGRNTGELFF. DNA of the CDR3: TGTGCCAGCTCACCTCGGCGGGGCCGAAACACCGGGGAGCTGTTTTTT. Complete variable domain (other parts from reference TRBV18 and TRBJ2-2): NAGVMQNPRHLVRRRGQEARLRCSPMKGHSHVYWYRQLPEEGLKFMVYLQKENIIDESGMPKERFSAEFPKEGPSILRIQQVVRGDSAAYFCASSPRRGRNTGELFFGEGSRLTVL.

The V call is TRBV4-1, the J call TRBJ1-2; 8 bases are a match to TRBD1. With V trimmed by 2 bases and J by 4 bases, 3 bases remained unmatched. This CDR3 spans 14 amino acids. Germline CDR1 and CDR2: MGHRA and YSYEKL. The CDR3 loop reads CASSQTGGLYGYTF. Written as DNA, the CDR3 is TGCGCCAGCAGCCAAACAGGGGGACTCTATGGCTACACCTTC.

The J gene is TRBJ1-5, the V gene TRBV20-1; possibly TRBD1 for D (6 bases). Deletions cut 5 bases from V and 4 bases from J, with 15 bases between. CDR1 DFQATT and CDR2 SNEGSKA come from the germline V gene (reference sequence). The CDR3 sequence is 14 residues long. The CDR3 coding sequence is TGCAGTGCTGGCGACCGGGACACTAATCAGCCCCAGCATTTT. Translating gives CSAGDRDTNQPQHF.